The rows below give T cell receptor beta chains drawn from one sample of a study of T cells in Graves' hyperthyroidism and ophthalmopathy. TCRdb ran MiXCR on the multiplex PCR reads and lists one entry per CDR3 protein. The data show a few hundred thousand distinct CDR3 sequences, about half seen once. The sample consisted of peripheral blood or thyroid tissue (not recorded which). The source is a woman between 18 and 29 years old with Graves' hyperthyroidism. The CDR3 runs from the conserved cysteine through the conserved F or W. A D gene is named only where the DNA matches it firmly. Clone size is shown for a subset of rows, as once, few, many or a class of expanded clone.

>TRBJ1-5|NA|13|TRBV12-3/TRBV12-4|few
CASSFGNNQPQHF
TGTGCCAGCAGTTTTGGGAACAATCAGCCCCAGCATTTT
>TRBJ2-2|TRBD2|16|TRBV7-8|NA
CASRPGLAENTGELFF
TGTGCCAGCAGACCCGGACTAGCGGAGAACACCGGGGAGCTGTTTTTT
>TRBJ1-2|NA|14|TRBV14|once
CASSQHGMDYGYTF
TGTGCCAGCAGCCAACACGGGATGGACTATGGCTACACCTTC
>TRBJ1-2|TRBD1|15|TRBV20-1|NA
CSASRWDREDYGYTF
TGCAGTGCCAGCAGATGGGACAGGGAGGACTATGGCTACACCTTC
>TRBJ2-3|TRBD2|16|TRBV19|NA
CASSAGLAESTDTQYF
TGTGCCAGTAGCGCGGGACTAGCGGAAAGCACAGATACGCAGTATTTT
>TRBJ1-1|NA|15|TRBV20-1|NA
CSARPFKGRITEAFF
TGCAGTGCTAGGCCTTTCAAGGGGCGTATCACTGAAGCTTTCTTT
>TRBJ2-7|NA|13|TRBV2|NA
CASNRGGNYEQYF
TGTGCCAGCAATCGAGGAGGGAACTACGAGCAGTACTTC
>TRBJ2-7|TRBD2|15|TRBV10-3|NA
CAISAGASGIYEQYF
TGTGCCATCAGTGCTGGTGCTAGCGGGATCTACGAGCAGTACTTC
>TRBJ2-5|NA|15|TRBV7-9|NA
CASSLGWGVQETQYF
TGTGCCAGCAGCTTAGGGTGGGGGGTACAAGAGACCCAGTACTTC
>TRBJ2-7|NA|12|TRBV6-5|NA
CASETDPYEQYF
TGTGCCAGCGAGACGGACCCCTACGAGCAGTACTTC
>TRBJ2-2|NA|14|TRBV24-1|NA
CASNSFMDTGELFF
TGTGCCAGCAATTCGTTTATGGACACCGGGGAGCTGTTTTTT
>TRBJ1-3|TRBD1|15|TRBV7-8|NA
CASAAPGQVENTIYF
TGTGCCAGCGCCGCCCCTGGACAGGTTGAAAACACCATATATTTT
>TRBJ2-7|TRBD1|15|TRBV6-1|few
CASSVSAQGAGEQYF
TGTGCCAGCAGCGTTTCGGCACAGGGGGCCGGCGAGCAGTACTTC
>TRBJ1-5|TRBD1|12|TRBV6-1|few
CASRSGGRPQHF
TGTGCCAGCAGATCAGGGGGTAGGCCCCAGCATTTT
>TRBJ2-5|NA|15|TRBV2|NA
CASSEHRVGAETQYF
TGTGCCAGCAGTGAACACCGGGTGGGGGCTGAGACCCAGTACTTC
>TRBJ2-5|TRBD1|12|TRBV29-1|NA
CSVDREVVTQYF
TGCAGCGTGGACAGGGAGGTGGTGACCCAGTACTTC
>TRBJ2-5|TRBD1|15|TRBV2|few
CASSQGQATGETQYF
TGTGCCAGCAGCCAGGGACAGGCTACAGGAGAGACCCAGTACTTC
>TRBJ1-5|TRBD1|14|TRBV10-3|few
CAISPDRGNQPQHF
TGTGCCATCAGTCCGGACAGGGGTAATCAGCCCCAGCATTTT
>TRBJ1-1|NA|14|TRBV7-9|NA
CASLRAGGRPEAFF
TGTGCCAGTCTTCGAGCGGGAGGACGTCCTGAAGCTTTCTTT
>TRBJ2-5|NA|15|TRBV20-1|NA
CSAGGRHRLRETQYF
TGCAGTGCTGGGGGACGGCACAGACTGAGGGAGACCCAGTACTTC
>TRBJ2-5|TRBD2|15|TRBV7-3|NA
CASSLREGDQETQYF
TGTGCCAGCAGCTTAAGGGAGGGAGACCAAGAGACCCAGTACTTC
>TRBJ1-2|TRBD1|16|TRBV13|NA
CASSLIFGQENYGHTF
TGTGCCAGCAGCTTAATCTTTGGACAGGAGAACTATGGCCACACCTTC
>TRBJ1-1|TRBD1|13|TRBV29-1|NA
CSVEPRTGTEAFF
TGCAGCGTTGAACCCCGGACAGGTACTGAAGCTTTCTTT